This TCR beta chain was sequenced in a study of cytotoxic CD8 clonotypes in ibrutinib-treated CLL. About the study: Partial response occurred in 24 patients and complete response in 2; at median roughly 72 months, approximately 14 remained remitted and approximately 12 progressed. Response samples came after a median about 13 months of treatment, range 6 to 36.

Study results and limitations: The study found baseline clonality above age-matched healthy donors, tracking circulating CD8+ T-cell counts. Once treatment began, public clonotypes, which were uncommon, contracted or stayed stable.

Regarding this clone: Its specificity is not known.

The protocol was immunoSEQ multiplex PCR, while the TCRdb copy is restricted to in-frame clones and leaves out a portion. In the table there are more than 150,000 clones, 55% to 85% of which are singletons. The CDR3 has 18 amino acids. The J segment lost 0 bases and the V segment lost 1 base, leaving 8 bases of the junction unmatched. The germline V gene encodes CDR1 SGHTA and CDR2 FQGTGA. The J gene is TRBJ2-3, the V gene TRBV7-3; 9 bases are shared with TRBD2. The sequence came from a human donor with chronic lymphocytic leukemia. The specimen comprised PBMCs, sampled after 24 months of ibrutinib treatment. The CDR3 here is CASSLSGPSGTSTDTQYF. The CDR3 DNA is TGTGCCAGCAGCTTAAGCGGGCCTAGCGGGACGAGCACAGATACGCAGTATTTT.